This T cell receptor beta chain derives from a study of molecular identifiers for immune sequencing clone quantification. The overall study: Sequencing covered four of five parts into which replicate RNA from around 20,000 or 100,000 naive CD8 cells was split. General observations from the study: More than 97% of effector molecules, versus under 1% of naive-cell molecules, belonged to clones above 20 RNA copies.

For naive CD8 T cells, sorting used the CD8+CD4-CCR7+CD45RA+ phenotype. Preparation of the bulk TCR libraries relied on previously described methods and listed TCR primers. MiXCR, run by TCRdb on the PCR reads, gives a single entry per CDR3 protein. Among around 480,000 distinct CDR3 sequences, about 25% were seen once, and the ten largest hold approximately 0.8%. The CDR3 has 13 amino acids. Deletions cut 5 bases from V and 7 bases from J, with 14 bases between. Germline CDR1 MNHEY, CDR2 SVGAGI. In its sample, this clonotype was seen many times. Antigen specificity is unknown. The sample was naive CD8+ T cells from blood, with Jurkat cell RNA spiked in. The subset is: FACS-sorted CD8+CD4-CCR7+CD45RA+ naive T cells. The chain carries TRBV6-5 and TRBJ1-1; a weak D match, TRBD1 (6 bases). The source of this sequence is a human donor in good health. Some libraries in this study had Jurkat cell RNA spiked in. The DNA for the CDR3 is TGTGCCAGCAGTATGACAGGAACAGATGAAGCTTTCTTT. It specifies CASSMTGTDEAFF.